The 10 T cell receptor beta chains presented below share a single source sample, sequenced in a study of T cell responses to AZD1222 COVID-19 vaccine. Sequenced by immunoSEQ multiplex PCR; TCRdb stores in-frame clones only, minus some. In the table there are about 97,000 clones, 70% to 90% of which are singletons. Sequences were derived from peripheral blood, sampled on day 0 of AZD1222 vaccination. These receptors originate from an adult in good health.

The chain combines TRBV11-1 with TRBJ1-6, with 10 bases that match TRBD1. This CDR3 has 13 residues. Germline V lookup: CDR1 SGHAT, CDR2 FQDESV (reference sequence). V dropped 6 bases and J dropped 8; count of bases not matched to a gene: 1. DNA for the CDR3: TGTGCCAGCAGTGGACAGGGGGATTCACCCCTCCACTTT. Its translation is CASSGQGDSPLHF.

The chain has TRBV19 and TRBJ1-2; TRBD1 matches at 7 bases. The CDR3 has 15 residues. The J segment lost 7 bases and the V segment lost 6 bases, leaving 14 bases of the junction unmatched. CDR1 and CDR2 (germline): LNHDA, SQIVND (reference sequence). CDR3 protein: CASSDPHRGEIGYTF. CDR3 DNA sequence: TGTGCCAGTAGCGATCCCCACAGGGGTGAGATTGGCTACACCTTC.

The rearrangement joins TRBV2 to TRBJ2-7, with 9 positions matching TRBD1. This CDR3 comprises 15 residues. V was pared by 5 bases and J by 4 bases, with 9 bases of the junction left unmatched. Germline CDR1 is SNHLY and CDR2 is FYNNEI. This chain's CDR3 is CASSQPGQGPYEQYF. DNA for the CDR3: TGTGCCAGCAGTCAACCGGGACAGGGCCCATACGAGCAGTACTTC.

The chain uses TRBV5-1 and TRBJ1-6, with 7 bases lining up with TRBD1. The J segment lost 4 bases and the V segment lost 4 bases, leaving 5 bases of the junction unmatched. This CDR3 region has 15 residues. The germline CDR1 and CDR2 sequences are SGHRS and YFSETQ. CDR3 in DNA: TGCGCCAGCAGCAAGCGACAGGGTTATAATTCACCCCTCCACTTT. It translates to CASSKRQGYNSPLHF. The entire variable domain, with the rest obtained from reference TRBV5-1 and TRBJ1-6, is as follows: KAGVTQTPRYLIKTRGQQVTLSCSPISGHRSVSWYQQTPGQGLQFLFEYFSETQRNKGNFPGRFSGRQFSNSRSEMNVSTLELGDSALYLCASSKRQGYNSPLHFGNGTRLTVT.

To note about this clone: This may be a read error, as it is one base from a much larger clone. V and J are TRBV10-2 and TRBJ1-5; D is undetermined. This CDR3 has 13 residues. V lost 2 bases to trimming and J lost 0 bases, with 2 bases between them. Germline loops: CDR1 WSHSY, CDR2 SAAADI. The CDR3 sequence: CASSENSNQPQHF. DNA for the CDR3: TGCGCCAGCAGTGAGAATAGCAATCAGCCCCAGCATTTT.

The chain combines TRBV27 with TRBJ1-5; 9 bases line up with TRBD1. Trimming took 6 bases from V and 1 from J; bases not matched to a gene: 13. The CDR3 covers 18 residues. Germline values: CDR1 MNHEY, CDR2 SMNVEV (reference sequence). Here the CDR3 reads CASRGLTGGQGSNQPQHF. Here the CDR3 DNA reads TGTGCCAGCAGGGGGTTGACAGGGGGGCAAGGGAGCAATCAGCCCCAGCATTTT.

This chain connects TRBV15 to TRBJ1-4; 10 nucleotides match TRBD1. Germline CDR1 LNHNV, CDR2 YYDKDF (reference sequence). Losses at the gene ends were 1 base for V and 7 bases for J; bases not matched to a gene: 3. This CDR3 contains 15 residues. The CDR3: CATSRVDRGPEKLFF. The CDR3 coding sequence is TGTGCCACCAGCAGAGTCGACAGGGGGCCTGAAAAACTGTTTTTT.

The chain recombines TRBV4-1 with TRBJ2-3; D is uncertain. The CDR3 is made up of 13 amino acids. Germline V gene lookup returns CDR1 MGHRA and CDR2 YSYEKL. Trimming shortened V by 7 bases and J by 5 bases, and 13 bases separated the two germline ends. The CDR3 loop reads CASNEPSGDTQYF. CDR3 coding DNA: TGCGCCAGCAATGAGCCCTCTGGAGATACGCAGTATTTT.

This chain connects TRBV6-6 to TRBJ1-6, with D possibly being TRBD1 (5 bases). V was pared by 2 bases and J by 8 bases, with 13 bases between. The CDR3 has 15 residues. Germline V lookup: CDR1 MNHNY, CDR2 SVGAGI (reference sequence). The CDR3: CASSYIGTSDSPLHF. DNA for the CDR3: TGTGCCAGCAGTTACATCGGGACCTCGGATTCACCCCTCCACTTT.

This chain links TRBV7-6 with TRBJ1-4, with D unresolved. Trimming pared 2 bases from V and 0 bases from J, leaving 7 bases between. The CDR3 contains 15 residues. Germline V gene sequence: CDR1 SGHVS, CDR2 FNYEAQ. The CDR3 loop is CASSLSPSTNEKLFF. The CDR3 nucleotides read TGTGCCAGCAGCTTAAGTCCTTCAACTAATGAAAAACTGTTTTTT.